This TCR beta chain was profiled in a study of T cell responses to AZD1222 COVID-19 vaccine. Whole-study findings and limits: Among the donors, most were white British and more were female, and clonal diversity was possibly underestimated. Once two AZD1222 doses were given, Spike-specific TCR breadth and depth went up.

Repertoires were generated with immunoSEQ multiplex PCR, while TCRdb's copy carries only in-frame clones and drops some. The sample shows roughly 180,000 clones, 92% of them seen only once. The CDR3 spans 12 residues. V lost 7 bases, J lost 7 bases, and 13 bases lay in between. Germline V lookup: CDR1 MDHEN, CDR2 SYDVKM. As concerns this clone: Its specificity is unknown.

The rearrangement links TRBV28 to TRBJ1-1, with D possibly matching TRBD1 (6 bases). This clonotype was sampled from an adult who received the AZD1222 COVID-19 vaccine. This specimen consisted of peripheral blood, obtained 28 days after the second AZD1222 dose. CDR3 coding DNA: TGTGCCAGCATCATTACCAGGGGTGAAGCTTTCTTT. Protein: CASIITRGEAFF.